These 22 T cell receptor beta chains share one sample of origin, sequenced in a study of T cell responses to AZD1222 COVID-19 vaccine. Method: immunoSEQ multiplex PCR; TCRdb's copy keeps in-frame clones and lacks some. This table holds more than 85,000 clones, 88% found once. The sequenced sample was peripheral blood, obtained on day 0 of AZD1222 vaccination. All receptors derive from an adult in good health.

J is TRBJ2-3 and V is TRBV2; 10 positions agree with TRBD2. The CDR3 has 15 residues. V was pared by 9 bases and J by 2 bases, with 8 bases of the junction left unmatched. From germline, CDR1 is SNHLY and CDR2 FYNNEI. The CDR3 loop is CASTNSGGLTDTQYF. CDR3 nucleotides: TGTGCCAGTACAAATAGCGGGGGGCTCACAGATACGCAGTATTTT.

The chain combines TRBV11-3 with TRBJ2-7; 8 bases are a match to TRBD1. The CDR3 has 15 amino acids. Germline loops: CDR1 SGHNT, CDR2 YENEEA. V gave up 1 base and J gave up 3 bases; unmatched junction bases: 5. The CDR3 DNA sequence: TGTGCCAGCAGCTTAGCATCAACAGGGGGCTACGAGCAGTACTTC. Translating gives CASSLASTGGYEQYF.

In DNA, the CDR3 is TGTGCCAGCAGCTTAGATCGACAGGGGCTCCTCACCTTC. It is translated as CASSLDRQGLLTF. The rearrangement links TRBV7-7 to TRBJ1-2; TRBD1 matches 8 bases. Trimming took 1 base from V and 13 from J; bases not matched to a gene: 8. CDR1 is SSHAT, CDR2 FNYEAQ, per germline (reference sequence). The CDR3 runs to 13 residues.

This rearrangement joins TRBV5-1 to TRBJ1-4; possible D gene TRBD1, 5 bases. The CDR3 is 14 residues long. V was cut by 5 bases and J by 4 bases, with 12 bases left in between. Germline V gene lookup returns CDR1 SGHRS and CDR2 YFSETQ. CDR3 sequence: CASRPGTGNEKLFF. In DNA, the CDR3 is TGCGCCAGCAGGCCCGGGACCGGTAATGAAAAACTGTTTTTT.

The chain links TRBV5-4 to TRBJ1-1, with 7 positions matching TRBD1. The CDR3 is 14 residues long. Looked up from germline, CDR1 is SGHNT and CDR2 is YYREEE (reference sequence). V shed 2 bases and J 0 bases; nucleotides not matched to a gene: 1. The CDR3, as DNA: TGTGCCAGCAGCTTTGGGACAGTGAACACTGAAGCTTTCTTT. Translation: CASSFGTVNTEAFF.

The chain carries TRBV12-5 and TRBJ1-1; D ambiguous. The CDR3 contains 16 residues. Germline V lookup: CDR1 LGHNT, CDR2 FRNRAP. Trimming removed 0 bases from V and 6 bases from J, with 17 bases in between. DNA of the CDR3: TGTGCTAGTGGTTTGGTGGAATATCAAGGTATATCTGAAGCTTTCTTT. It encodes CASGLVEYQGISEAFF.

The chain recombines TRBV3-1 (or the pseudogene TRBV3-2) with TRBJ1-2; 9 nucleotides agree with TRBD1. Germline values: CDR1 LGHDT, CDR2 YNNKEL (reference sequence). J gave up 7 bases and V 1 base, and 7 bases lay outside the gene matches. The CDR3 sequence is 15 residues long. CDR3 sequence (DNA): TGTGCCAGCAGCCAAGTCGGACAGGGGACCTCTGGCTACACCTTC. It yields the protein CASSQVGQGTSGYTF.

The chain has TRBV14 and TRBJ1-2; D not certain. V was shortened by 5 bases and J by 4 bases, with 14 bases between the two germline ends. The CDR3 has 14 amino acids. CDR1 and CDR2 from the germline V gene are SGHDN and FVKESK. The CDR3 here is CASSAGRVGYGYTF. The CDR3 DNA reads TGTGCCAGCAGCGCGGGGAGAGTCGGCTATGGCTACACCTTC. Variable domain in full (rest from reference TRBV14 and TRBJ1-2): EAGVTQFPSHSVIEKGQTVTLRCDPISGHDNLYWYRRVMGKEIKFLLHFVKESKQDESGMPNNRFLAERTGGTYSTLKVQPAELEDSGVYFCASSAGRVGYGYTFGSGTRLTVV.

The rearrangement joins TRBV7-9 to TRBJ1-1; TRBD1 matches at 8 bases. The length of the CDR3 is 14 residues. Germline CDR1 is SEHNR and CDR2 is FQNEAQ (reference sequence). J was trimmed by 4 bases and V by 6 bases; bases with no gene match: 7. The CDR3: CASSPDRGGTEAFF. Written as DNA, the CDR3 is TGTGCCAGCAGTCCCGACAGGGGTGGCACTGAAGCTTTCTTT. The variable domain in full, with the rest retrieved from reference TRBV7-9 and TRBJ1-1, is DTGVSQNPRHKITKRGQNVTFRCDPISEHNRLYWYRQTLGQGPEFLTYFQNEAQLEKSRLLSDRFSAERPKGSFSTLEIQRTEQGDSAMYLCASSPDRGGTEAFFGQGTRLTVV.

The V call is TRBV11-2, the J call TRBJ2-3; no definite D call. The V and J ends lost 4 bases and 5 bases respectively, with 7 bases between them. The CDR3 totals 12 residues. Germline V gives CDR1 SGHAT, CDR2 FQNNGV. The CDR3 sequence: CASSSTQDTQYF. CDR3 nucleotide sequence: TGTGCCAGCAGCTCTACACAAGATACGCAGTATTTT.

The rearrangement links TRBV19 to TRBJ1-2; tentative D call: TRBD1 (6 bases). CDR1 is LNHDA, CDR2 SQIVND, per germline (reference sequence). Deletions cut 0 bases from V and 6 bases from J, with 14 bases between. The CDR3 length is 15 residues. The CDR3 DNA is TGTGCCAGTAGTATAGATTTAACAGGGTTGGATGGCTACACCTTC. It codes for CASSIDLTGLDGYTF. The full variable domain, rest sourced from reference TRBV19 and TRBJ1-2, is DGGITQSPKYLFRKEGQNVTLSCEQNLNHDAMYWYRQDPGQGLRLIYYSQIVNDFQKGDIAEGYSVSREKKESFPLTVTSAQKNPTAFYLCASSIDLTGLDGYTFGSGTRLTVV.

The chain combines TRBV11-2 with TRBJ2-3; D might be TRBD1 (5 bases). Germline assignment: CDR1 SGHAT and CDR2 FQNNGV. Trimming pared 5 bases from V and 4 bases from J, leaving 16 bases between. The CDR3 covers 15 residues. The CDR3 loop reads CASSPQGIISDTQYF. DNA of the CDR3: TGTGCCAGCAGCCCGCAGGGTATTATTTCAGATACGCAGTATTTT.

With respect to this clone: A junction boundary mismatches the germline segment, possibly from a read error. The chain carries TRBV28 and TRBJ2-6, with D unresolved. CDR3 length equals 16 residues. Per germline, CDR1 MDHEN and CDR2 SYDVKM. CDR3 residues: CASSLAPDSGANVLTF. Here the CDR3 DNA reads TGTGCCAGTAGTTTGGCACCAGATTCTGGGGCCAACGTCCTGACTTTC.

The V and J genes are TRBV5-1 and TRBJ2-2; 8 bases are a match to TRBD1. CDR3 length: 16 residues. CDR1 is SGHRS and CDR2 is YFSETQ in the germline V gene. Unmatched junction bases numbered 7, after V lost 4 bases and J lost 2 bases. CDR3 DNA: TGCGCCAGCAGCCCAACGACAGGGGCCAACACCGGGGAGCTGTTTTTT. This encodes CASSPTTGANTGELFF.

The chain couples TRBV5-1 to TRBJ2-7, with D possibly TRBD2 on 5 matching bases. Per the germline V gene, CDR1 is SGHRS and CDR2 is YFSETQ. The CDR3 totals 15 residues. Trimming took off 4 bases at V and 0 bases at J, with 14 bases between the two ends. The CDR3 reads CASSRDGEISYEQYF. As DNA, the CDR3 is TGCGCCAGCAGCCGAGACGGGGAAATCTCCTACGAGCAGTACTTC.

V usage is TRBV2 and J usage is TRBJ1-5; D may be TRBD1 (5 bases). This CDR3 is built from 15 residues. Germline assignment: CDR1 SNHLY and CDR2 FYNNEI. Trimming pared 3 bases from V and 2 bases from J, leaving 11 bases between. In DNA, the CDR3 is TGTGCCAGCAGTGATAGGGTGGGGGGCAATCAGCCCCAGCATTTT. The encoded protein is CASSDRVGGNQPQHF.

This chain joins TRBV7-8 and TRBJ2-2, with D perhaps matching TRBD1 (6 bases). V gave up 5 bases and J gave up 4 bases, with 8 bases separating them. The CDR3 has 13 residues. CDR1 SGHVS and CDR2 FQNEAQ come from the germline V gene. The CDR3: CASSPGVTGELFF. The CDR3 nucleotides are TGTGCCAGCAGCCCAGGGGTCACCGGGGAGCTGTTTTTT.

The rearrangement uses TRBV5-5 and TRBJ2-3, with TRBD1 matching 7 bases. The V gene's germline CDR1 is SGHKS and CDR2 YYEKEE (reference sequence). The CDR3 consists of 15 residues. The V and J ends lost 2 bases and 6 bases, in that order; junction bases with no gene match: 9. The CDR3 DNA follows: TGTGCCAGCAGCTTACCGGGACAGCAAATGGATACGCAGTATTTT. This gives the protein CASSLPGQQMDTQYF.

The table lists this clone with a count of one. The rearrangement uses TRBV6-5 and TRBJ2-7; perhaps TRBD2 as D (6 bases). The CDR3 runs 14 residues. Germline loops: CDR1 MNHEY, CDR2 SVGAGI. V was clipped by 6 bases and J by 1 base, with 13 bases between them. In DNA form, the CDR3 reads TGTGCCAGCAGGGTGGGGGGTACTTCCTACGAGCAGTACTTC. Protein product: CASRVGGTSYEQYF.

The genes are TRBV14 and TRBJ2-7; 7 bases are shared with TRBD2. Germline V gene sequence: CDR1 SGHDN, CDR2 FVKESK. This CDR3 has 16 residues. J gave up 3 bases and V 4 bases, and 12 bases lay outside the gene matches. The CDR3 nucleotides are TGTGCCAGCAGCCCTCGGGGGGTAAGAGCAGACTACGAGCAGTACTTC. Amino acids: CASSPRGVRADYEQYF.

J is TRBJ1-4 and V is TRBV19, with D hard to call. The germline V gene has CDR1 LNHDA and CDR2 SQIVND (reference sequence). Between the trimmed V and J ends, which lost 5 bases and 5 bases, there was a span of 18 bases. The CDR3 consists of 16 residues. The CDR3 DNA is TGTGCCAGTAGTGAAAGGACCGAGCCGCTCAATGAAAAACTGTTTTTT. This translates into CASSERTEPLNEKLFF.

The rearrangement uses TRBV3-1 (or the pseudogene TRBV3-2) and TRBJ2-1; 14 bases fit TRBD2. This CDR3 is 18 amino acids long. Germline V CDR1 and CDR2: LGHDT, YNNKEL (reference sequence). V was pared by 4 bases and J by 1 base, with 6 bases of the junction left unmatched. CDR3 protein: CASSRGTSGGRSYNEQFF. The DNA of the CDR3 is TGTGCCAGCAGCCGAGGGACTAGCGGGGGTCGGTCCTACAATGAGCAGTTCTTC.